The clone carrying this T cell receptor (beta chain) was counted at least ten times. This specimen belongs to a study of blood T cell repertoires in COVID-19. The overall study: Acute and convalescent COVID-19 specimens originated in the United States, Italy and Spain. In each case, the material was cDNA or gDNA derived from T cells, B-cell-depleted T cells, or PBMCs.

Original analysis: The assay estimated nucleated cells by amplifying reference gene primers. Here immunoSEQ multiplex PCR was the method, and the copy in TCRdb shows in-frame clones only, minus some. V and J calls and clone size are as listed in that table; D and trimming were resolved from the DNA. The repertoire holds 70,000 or so clones, with 85% to 90% as singletons. CDR3 length equals 17 residues. Per the germline V gene, CDR1 is SNHLY and CDR2 is FYNNEI. V was pared by 1 base and J by 5 bases, with 11 bases of the junction left unmatched. The receptor was isolated from a woman at least 80 years old with active or convalescent COVID-19. The source material was peripheral blood. The chain carries TRBV2 and TRBJ2-7; 10 bases are shared with TRBD2. CDR3 region: CASSEETSGLFRHEQYF. CDR3 nucleotide sequence: TGTGCCAGCAGTGAAGAGACTAGCGGGCTGTTTCGGCACGAGCAGTACTTC.